This T cell receptor beta chain was observed in a study of metastatic and nonmetastatic thyroid tumors. Study as a whole: From malignant and benign thyroid patients, repertoires in blood and in tumor or nodule tissue were compared.

Among the patients, none had received any treatment before thyroid surgery. Using MiXCR, TCRdb re-called clones from the PCR reads. The sample carries more than 85,000 clones, less than 10% recorded once. This clone was recorded a few times. An end of the junction does not agree with germline; a read error may underlie this. What was sequenced was blood. The receptor comes from a female donor with papillary thyroid cancer or a benign thyroid nodule (not recorded which). Some clones in this sample may be carry-over from other donors' samples.

Here the CDR3 DNA reads TGTGCCAGCAGTGGAGCGGAGAACACTGAAGATTTCTTT. Encoded protein: CASSGAENTEDFF. The V gene is TRBV6-1, the J gene TRBJ1-1; D unresolved. The germline gives CDR1 MNHNS, CDR2 SASEGT. The length of the CDR3 is 13 residues.